One T cell receptor beta chain is described in this entry. The data are from a study of blood T cell repertoires in COVID-19. Background on the study: Samples came from the United States, Italy and Spain, spanning acute and convalescent COVID-19. The analysed material was cDNA or gDNA that came from T cells, B-cell-depleted T cells, or PBMCs.

This CDR3 has 17 amino acids. Germline V gene data show CDR1 as LGHDT and CDR2 as YNNKEL (reference sequence). V was pared by 6 bases and J by 4 bases, with 17 bases of the junction left unmatched. Original analysis: Scientists estimated how many nucleated cells there were by amplifying reference gene primers. Using immunoSEQ multiplex PCR, the repertoire was profiled, and TCRdb retains in-frame clones only, with some absent. The DNA was the basis for D and trimming; V, J and clone size are from that table. This sample has about 28,000 clones, with roughly 89% found just once. The sample consisted of peripheral blood. The V and J genes are TRBV3-1 (or the pseudogene TRBV3-2) and TRBJ1-1; 7 nucleotides match TRBD1. The TCR comes from a human donor with acute or convalescent COVID-19. The donor label of this sample is uncertain. The CDR3 here is CASSPSLYSRQGTEAFF. The CDR3, as DNA: TGTGCCAGCAGTCCCTCACTTTATAGTAGACAGGGCACTGAAGCTTTCTTT.